The entry below describes one T cell receptor beta chain. Its specificity is unknown. These data originate in a study of cytomegalovirus exposure and HLA in healthy donors. Study findings and constraints: Per a prior analysis, the majority of TCR beta V segments were productive roughly 90% or roughly 30% of the time. Later work associated fewer than 20,000 TCR beta sequences with HLA alleles at 0.05 false discovery rate. Later analysis demonstrated an association between a missense DCLRE1C variant and TCR beta V- and J-gene trimming.

The CDR3 is 16 residues long. The V gene's germline CDR1 is SGDLS and CDR2 YYNGEE. V gave up 2 bases and J gave up 4 bases; unmatched junction bases: 7. The PCR employed 60 Vbeta primers together with 13 Jbeta primers. Using immunoSEQ multiplex PCR, the repertoire was profiled, and TCRdb retains in-frame clones only, with some absent. The table has some 150,000 clones, about four fifths seen once. This receptor was identified in a male donor in good health and CMV-seronegative. The sequenced sample was PBMCs. This sequence joins TRBV9 and TRBJ2-3; 10 bases fit TRBD2. The CDR3, as DNA: TGTGCCAGCAGCGTGGGGCTAGCGGGGGTGGCAGATACGCAGTATTTT. Translated, it gives CASSVGLAGVADTQYF.